This T cell receptor (beta chain) is from a study of cytomegalovirus exposure and HLA in healthy donors (dated by TCRdb to about 2017). For the study in its entirety: An earlier analysis of some 550 of the donors reported 276 Gb of sequence data and more than 90 million unique TCR beta sequences from about 180 million T cells. To predict cytomegalovirus infection status, the study brought together high-throughput TCR immunosequencing, statistical association of individual TCRs with disease status, and machine learning. The later analysis used no new phenotypic data to find candidate immune exposures, relying instead on TCR beta sequences and their occurrence across donors. Roughly five DR-DQ haplotypes were handled as single units for association and clustering, since linkage in the cohort was strong. Among 300 to 500 genotyped donors of the cohort, an average of roughly 230,000 unique TCR beta nucleotide sequences was sequenced per donor, of which about 18% were non-productive. Using immunosequencing, the study profiled T cell repertoires from 666 subjects and related those repertoires to cytomegalovirus serostatus. In addition to the first cohort of 666 subjects, a separate validation cohort of 130 or so different subjects was used. The aim of the study was to test whether cataloging public T cell receptors could identify signatures of past pathogen exposure. Donor age, sex, ethnicity and CMV serostatus were compiled alongside the repertoire data. The number of typed donors differed by locus: about 620-630 for A, B, C, DRB1 and DQB1; about 520 for DQA1; 606 for DPA1; and roughly 490 for DPB1. A later genetic analysis took genome-wide SNP genotypes for about three fifths of the 666 donors and used that subset as a discovery cohort. All discovery cohort repertoires had been generated on a single sequencing platform. In a later analysis, previously published TCR beta repertoires from some 640 donors were re-analyzed and high-resolution HLA genotyping was added so that TCR occurrence patterns could be studied. HLA typing covered class I and class II loci at four-digit resolution. An earlier analysis of 587 of the donors used high-throughput TCR beta sequencing to judge whether each TCR beta V gene segment behaved as functional or pseudogenic. The genetic ancestry cluster associated with self-reported Caucasian donors included around 76% of the roughly 380 genotyped donors. Roughly 300 gigabases of sequencing data and tens of millions of unique TCR sequences were included in an early release covering several hundred HLA-typed donors.

The cohort comprised around 700 healthy bone marrow donors. Cohort members were all nominally healthy when sampled, although unrecorded immune exposures were likely present. The donor tested CMV seropositive and was one of the 289 seropositive cohort members. A peripheral blood sample was provided by each donor, and peripheral blood mononuclear cells were used for TCR beta sequencing. The Qiagen DNeasy Blood Extraction Kit was used to extract genomic DNA from the blood cell samples. Comments on this clone: Its antigen has not been determined. No much larger clone is present one base from it, and per-base qualities are unavailable.

Results and caveats for the whole study, not just this receptor: A further reported finding was that TCR beta sequences accurately predicted the HLA-A and HLA-B alleles for most subjects in the first cohort. Strong co-occurrence of HLA alleles, especially DR and DQ, made assigning TCR associations to individual alleles difficult. In the study, some 180 TCR beta chains were listed as associated with cytomegalovirus. In a later analysis, several top co-occurrence clusters were reported to appear linked to parvovirus B19, influenza, CMV and Epstein-Barr virus. The presence/absence analyses assumed that sequencing depth was roughly uniform across donors, and that assumption may not be true. In a later analysis, HLA-associated TCR beta chains showed more clonal expansion and lower generation probabilities than non-associated chains that were equally common. Specific HLA alleles were associated with about 17,000 TCR beta sequences at a false discovery rate of 0.05 in a later analysis. Most TCR sequences were seen in very few donors, while some public TCRs were found in many individuals. Because counts were too low, about 18 rarely observed V segments, including chromosome 9 orphons, were excluded from the earlier analysis of around 640 of the donors. It was suggested by the authors that the approach could potentially be generalized to other disease states and immunological phenotypes. A later genetic analysis associated a missense DCLRE1C variant with V-gene and J-gene trimming of TCR beta chains, and an independent cohort replicated the association. Immune exposure information for the cohort was limited to CMV serostatus. According to a later analysis, TCR association rates differed among HLA loci, with DRB1 alleles showing the most associated TCRs and HLA-C alleles showing the fewest. A later analysis found that most CMV-associated TCR beta chains appeared HLA-restricted, with HLA associations seemingly driven largely by CMV exposure. An earlier analysis of 587 of the donors showed that most TCR beta V segments appeared in productive rearrangements either about 90% or about 30% of the time, which broadly matched IMGT annotations. HLA typing was unavailable for some donors at each locus, so association tests used only the typed subset. In this cohort, only TCR beta chains were sequenced, and detectable features were limited by the absence of alpha or paired-chain data. Compared with the roughly 700-donor mean, donors in an Asian-associated ancestry cluster had fewer N-insertions in productive TCRs, according to a later genetic analysis. A group of highly shared sequence variants was considered likely to be a technical artifact of the sequencing pipeline. In vitro tests confirmed that a few of the cytomegalovirus-associated TCR beta chains recognize cytomegalovirus antigens. Cytomegalovirus status was reported to be diagnosed by the classifier with high specificity and sensitivity in both the original and validation cohorts. Correlated functional status among segregating V segments might be attributable to linkage disequilibrium, but an unknown experimental factor could not be ruled out. Some IMGT-functional V segments, including TRBV6-2 and TRBV6-3, could not be told apart with the 87-base-pair reads, so those segments were excluded.

The library came from the immunoSEQ multiplex PCR assay. The multiplex PCR relied on a mix of 60 forward primers for TCR Vbeta segments and 13 reverse primers for TCR Jbeta segments. Amplification of the CDR3 region of rearranged TCR beta genes was performed with a multiplex PCR assay on genomic DNA. The amplified TCR beta libraries were sequenced on the Illumina HiSeq System as 87-base-pair reads. The original pipeline was this. In a later analysis, 77 million or so unique TCR beta chains were counted across the 666 repertoires, and approximately 9.9 million of these chains were shared by at least two donors. Raw reads were error-corrected and collapsed into unique sequences with a nearest-neighbor algorithm that merged closely related sequences to remove PCR and sequencing errors. CDR3 sequences were aligned to IMGT reference sequences to assign V, D and J gene segments. For a sequence to be retained, at least a six-nucleotide match to both a V gene segment and a J gene segment was required. A rearrangement counted as productive if the CDR3 had no stop codons and remained in frame with V and J, and every other rearrangement counted as non-productive. CDR3 was defined by IMGT convention, running from the second conserved V-encoded cysteine to the conserved J-encoded phenylalanine. In an earlier analysis of roughly 610 of the donors, sequences lacking an unambiguous match to a single V gene segment were excluded. In an earlier analysis of several hundred of the donors, V segments were called functional above 56.7% productive rearrangements and were called segregating when the between-donor standard deviation exceeded 5%. A statistical classification framework was built for diagnosing cytomegalovirus status from the catalog of TCR beta chain sequences. In a later analysis, V and J genes were assigned by comparing TCR nucleotide sequences against IMGT/GENE-DB human TR gene sequences. Using the TCRdist pipeline, a later analysis assigned CDR3 sequences along with most-parsimonious VDJ recombination scenarios. In a later analysis, each TCR beta chain was defined by its CDR3 amino acid sequence together with its V-gene family, and reads lacking a unique V-gene family were excluded. To address suspected cross-contamination and a sequencing artifact, a later analysis removed several hundred highly shared, low-generation-probability nucleotide sequences. For each public chain, a later analysis derived a clonal expansion index from normalized ranks of inferred template counts within each repertoire. A later analysis computed generation probabilities with a VDJ recombination model fitted to out-of-frame rearrangements, and checked the results against IGoR. In a later analysis, TCR-TCR, TCR-HLA and TCR-CMV co-occurrence was scored with hypergeometric tests, and a repertoire-size bias correction was applied to TCR pairs. In a later analysis, false discovery rates were estimated by permuting HLA or CMV assignments 20 times. In a later analysis, co-occurring TCRs were grouped using DBSCAN, with TCRdist sequence similarity added in when clustering inside HLA-allele-positive subsets. Repertoires with fewer than 30,000 or more than 120,000 public chains were left out of co-occurrence clustering, as were five repertoires with anomalous nucleotide sharing. Held by TCRdb, this immuneACCESS table contains in-frame sequences only and omits some clones. Under half of the omission traces to an unresolved V gene where checked; the cause of the rest is unknown. V, J and clone size derive from that table, while D and trimming were established from the DNA sequence. This sample has around 160,000 clones in its table, and roughly 80% of those were observed once. In total, the top ten clones hold 3% of the sample.

Including the terminal cysteine and phenylalanine, the CDR3 comprises 18 residues. Left in the record is the CDR3 DNA by itself, 54 bases read in frame from the first base. Between the V and J ends, shortened by 3 bases and 4 bases respectively, the junction contains 19 bases. For CDR1 and CDR2, the germline V gene lists SGHTA and FQGNSA. This TCR derives from a man in his forties in good health and CMV-seropositive. Sequences were obtained from PBMCs. This chain joins TRBV7-2 to TRBJ1-6; confidence is insufficient to name the D gene. The DNA sequence is as follows: TGTGCCAGCAGCTTCATCCCAGGCACTAGGTTTTATAATTCACCCCTCCACTTT. Translated, it gives CASSFIPGTRFYNSPLHF. The full variable domain, completed from the reference TRBV7-2 and TRBJ1-6 proteins outside the CDR3, reads GAGVSQSPSNKVTEKGKDVELRCDPISGHTALYWYRQSLGQGLEFLIYFQGNSAPDKSGLPSDRFSAERTGGSVSTLTIQRTQQEDSAVYLCASSFIPGTRFYNSPLHFGNGTRLTVT.